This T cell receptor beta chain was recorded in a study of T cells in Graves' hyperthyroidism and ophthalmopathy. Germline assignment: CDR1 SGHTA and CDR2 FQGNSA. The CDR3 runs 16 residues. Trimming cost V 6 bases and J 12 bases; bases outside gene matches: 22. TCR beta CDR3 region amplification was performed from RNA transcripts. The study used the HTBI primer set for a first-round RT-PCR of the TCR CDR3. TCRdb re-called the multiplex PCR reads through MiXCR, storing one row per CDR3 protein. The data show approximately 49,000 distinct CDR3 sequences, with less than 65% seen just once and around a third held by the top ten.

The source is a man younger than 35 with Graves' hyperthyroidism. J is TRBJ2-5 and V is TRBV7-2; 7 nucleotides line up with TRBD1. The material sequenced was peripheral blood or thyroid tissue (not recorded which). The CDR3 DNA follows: TGTGCCAGCAGTCTGACCGGGACAGCGAAAACGAGCGAGGAGTACTTC. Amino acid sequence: CASSLTGTAKTSEEYF.